The clone carrying this T cell receptor beta chain appeared a few times. As yet, its antigen is unknown. Constant-segment-primed 5'RACE gave TCR alpha and TCR beta cDNA libraries with sample barcodes and UMIs. MiXCR, run by TCRdb on the 5' RACE reads, gives a single entry per CDR3 protein. The sample yields hundreds of thousands of distinct CDR3 sequences, 28% seen once. V was shortened by 4 bases and J by 7 bases, with 16 bases between the two germline ends. The CDR3 covers 15 residues. CDR1 is KGHDR and CDR2 is SFDVKD in the germline V gene. The data stem from a study of T-cell memory formation after mild COVID-19. Study details: Clustering of TCRs was largely donor specific.

Findings and caveats of the study: Contracting CD8+ clones were enriched in EMRA, CD4+ mainly in CM and EM. The pre-infection memory compartment contained some responding clones, suggesting cross-reactive memory joined.

This sequence was found in an adult woman who had mild COVID-19 (a few samples of this study predate the infection). Cell type and time point are not known. Source material: PBMCs or a T cell subset sorted from them (not recorded which). The rearrangement links TRBV24-1 to TRBJ2-1; D remains ambiguous. The CDR3 region is CATSDPGLKRNEQFF. The CDR3 DNA sequence: TGTGCCACCAGTGACCCCGGGTTAAAGAGGAATGAGCAGTTCTTC.